This note documents a single T cell receptor beta chain sequence. What antigen it recognizes has not been identified. Sequencing took place on a NextSeq 550. The Human TCR Profiling Kit (MiLaboratory) was used to prepare UMI-labeled 5' RACE TRB cDNA libraries. cDNA synthesis used the entire amount of extracted RNA, and PCR amplification then used the entire amount of cDNA produced. Libraries were prepared in parallel with an identical number of PCR cycles. Turning to the authors' computational methods: About 53,000 +/- 9,400 unique UMI-labeled TRB cDNA molecules per library were extracted with MIGEC and MiXCR, with at least two reads per UMI required. An average of about 40,000 +/- 10,000 functional in-frame TRB CDR3 nucleotide clonotypes without stop codons was found per library. After each sample was downsampled to 5000 UMI-labeled TRB molecules, VDJtools was used to calculate diversity metrics such as normalized Shannon-Wiener and Chao1. For the central five CDR3 residues, VDJtools calculated physicochemical properties weighted by clonotype size, namely interaction energy, strength, volume and Kidera factor 4. TCRdb reprocessed the reads and lists each CDR3 protein sequence as a single entry, with no DNA. TCRdb, not the authors, supplied the V and J calls. The sample table on file contains approximately 100,000 distinct CDR3 sequences. Approximately 1.5% of the sample is in the top ten clones.

These data originate in a study of CXCR3-negative and CXCR3-positive naive CD8 T cells (dated by TCRdb to between 2018 and 2021). The study in broad terms: In total, some 130 million TRB reads were obtained, or roughly 1.5 +/- 0.3 million reads per library. Diversity and physicochemical repertoire analyses covered about a dozen donors pooled from two independent experiments. For the TRBV-TRBJ cluster analysis, the naive subsets came from 5 or 6 donors, while the memory cells came from 3 donors.

Broad study findings and their caveats: Similar TRBV-TRBJ usage was shown by naive CXCR3-negative and CXCR3-positive cells from the same donor, whereas distinct patterns were shown by memory cells. Compared with CXCR3-negative naive cells, CXCR3-positive naive cells had TRB CDR3s with higher hydrophobicity (lower Kidera factor 4), lower energy, and higher strength and volume indices. Freshly isolated PBMCs were used for most assays because CXCR3 expression went down partially after cryopreservation. Repertoire diversity was comparably high in both naive subsets but much lower in memory CD8+ T cells. Because surface CD5, which is linked to self-reactivity in mice, was comparable between the naive subsets, TCR interaction strength was also inferred from the physicochemical properties of TRB CDR3s.

Counted from cysteine to phenylalanine, this CDR3 has 13 amino acids. The DNA is unrecorded. Looking up the germline V gene yields CDR1 SGHRS and CDR2 YFSETQ. Each CD8+ T cell subset was flow-sorted in triplicate, and some 300,000 cells per subset were placed directly into RLT lysis buffer. Naive CD8+ T cells were defined stringently as CD45RO-CCR7+CD27+CD95- to exclude memory contaminants. Peripheral blood mononuclear cells were isolated from buffy coats by standard density gradient centrifugation. Naive CXCR3-negative and CXCR3-positive CD8+ T cells were flow-sorted using a FACSAria III. Total RNA was extracted from sorted cells with an RNeasy Mini Kit.

Here the chain combines TRBV5-1 and TRBJ2-1; the TRBD1 assignment by TCRdb is unverifiable without DNA. The sequencing input was naive CXCR3- CD8+ T cells from blood. The sample's cell subset or site label is to be understood as: CD45RO-CCR7+CD27+CD95- naive CD8+ T cells lacking CXCR3 (TNR3-). This receptor was taken from a human donor in good health. Some clones in this sample may be carry-over from other donors' samples. The CDR3 protein: CASSLSGPGEQFF.